Below are 20 T cell receptor beta chains sequenced from a single sample in a study of T cells in Graves' hyperthyroidism and ophthalmopathy. Template material for amplifying TCR beta CDR3 regions consisted of RNA transcripts. The study used the HTBI primer set for a first-round RT-PCR of the TCR CDR3. TCRdb re-called the multiplex PCR reads with MiXCR, one entry per CDR3 protein. The table shows 650,000 to 750,000 distinct CDR3 sequences, with around 15% occurring only once. The sequencing sample was made of blood. These receptors originate from a woman between 18 and 29 years old with Graves' hyperthyroidism.

The CDR3: CASSPETEYGYTF. DNA for the CDR3: TGCGCCAGCAGCCCGGAAACGGAGTATGGCTACACCTTC. The chain links TRBV4-3 to TRBJ1-2, with D hard to call. The germline V gene encodes CDR1 LGHNA and CDR2 YSLEER. The CDR3 is made up of 13 amino acids. The germline V and J ends were trimmed by 4 bases and 5 bases, with 11 bases remaining between them.

This clonotype was observed at least ten times. This chain links TRBV3-1 with TRBJ2-5; D is possibly TRBD1 or TRBD2 (7 bases each). The CDR3 has 20 residues. The germline V gene has CDR1 LGHDT and CDR2 YNNKEL (reference sequence). Trimming took off 2 bases at V and 0 bases at J, with 25 bases between the two ends. CDR3 bases: TGTGCCAGCAGCCAAATGGGGGGGGGGACAGACGTACCGTACCAAGAGACCCAGTACTTC. Translation gives CASSQMGGGTDVPYQETQYF.

In this sample, this clonotype turned up many times. The gene calls are TRBV29-1 and TRBJ2-3; D not resolved. The CDR3 loop spans 14 amino acids. CDR1 SQVTM and CDR2 ANQGSEA come from the germline V gene. V was cut by 0 bases and J by 2 bases, with 9 bases left in between. In DNA form, the CDR3 reads TGCAGCGTTGAAGAAGGGCTGACCACAGATACGCAGTATTTT. It encodes CSVEEGLTTDTQYF.

CDR3 region: CASSEAGGQGRNTGELFF. CDR3 in DNA: TGTGCCAGCAGTGAAGCCGGGGGCCAGGGGAGAAACACCGGGGAGCTGTTTTTT. V is TRBV2 and J is TRBJ2-2; D tentatively fits TRBD1 or TRBD2 (6 bases each). The CDR3 runs 18 residues. V shed 0 bases and J shed 2 bases, with 16 bases lying between them. Germline lookup yields CDR1 SNHLY and CDR2 FYNNEI.

This clonotype came up many times. The chain carries TRBV28 and TRBJ2-7; TRBD2 matches 7 bases. J gave up 2 bases and V 1 base, and 14 bases lay outside the gene matches. Per the germline V gene, CDR1 is MDHEN and CDR2 is SYDVKM. The CDR3 has 18 residues. The CDR3 nucleotides are TGTGCCAGCAGTTTATTGGCGAAGGAGGCGGGAGCGGCCTACGAGCAGTACTTC. It is translated as CASSLLAKEAGAAYEQYF.

The chain uses TRBV11-2 and TRBJ1-2, with D unclear. This CDR3 spans 15 amino acids. Trimming removed 4 bases from V and 5 bases from J, with 17 bases in between. Germline V lookup: CDR1 SGHAT, CDR2 FQNNGV. The CDR3: CASSSDWGGGYGYTF. DNA for the CDR3: TGTGCCAGCAGCTCGGACTGGGGAGGAGGGTATGGCTACACCTTC.

The chain joins TRBV2 to TRBJ1-6, with D tentatively TRBD1 (5 bases). The CDR3 spans 15 residues. V was clipped by 6 bases and J by 7 bases, with 16 bases between them. Germline CDR1 and CDR2: SNHLY and FYNNEI. The CDR3 DNA sequence: TGTGCCAGCAGCCCCGAGATGACAGTAAATTCACCCCTCCACTTT. Protein: CASSPEMTVNSPLHF.

The rearrangement links TRBV5-1 to TRBJ2-2, with D maybe TRBD1 (6 bases). The CDR3 is made up of 12 amino acids. With 6 bases removed from V and 6 bases from J, the gap between germline ends came to 9 bases. Germline V gene sequence: CDR1 SGHRS, CDR2 YFSETQ. The CDR3 spells CASNKGAGELFF. The CDR3 DNA reads TGCGCCAGCAATAAGGGGGCCGGGGAGCTGTTTTTT.

A few counts support this clonotype. The V call is TRBV14, the J call TRBJ2-1; D gene uncertain. The CDR3 covers 16 residues. V shed 4 bases and J shed 7 bases, with 20 bases lying between them. Germline V gene sequence: CDR1 SGHDN, CDR2 FVKESK. DNA for the CDR3: TGTGCCAGCAGCCTTATCACTGAAGTTGGTGGGAATGAGCAGTTCTTC. Protein product: CASSLITEVGGNEQFF.

This clonotype occurred many times. The V call is TRBV7-8, the J call TRBJ2-7, with D uncertain. This CDR3 comprises 14 residues. Germline V CDR1 and CDR2: SGHVS, FQNEAQ. The ends were cut back, 0 bases at V and 2 bases at J, with 8 bases in the middle. The CDR3 nucleotides are TGTGCCAGCAGCTTAGCGTACGGTCCCTACGAGCAGTACTTC. Protein sequence: CASSLAYGPYEQYF.

This clonotype has more than one count but fewer than ten. The chain carries TRBV24-1 and TRBJ2-1, with 7 nucleotides matching TRBD2. J lost 1 base, V lost 8 bases, and 4 bases had no gene match. The CDR3 length is 14 residues. Germline CDR1 KGHDR, CDR2 SFDVKD. In DNA form, the CDR3 reads TGTGCCACCATCGGCGGGAGTTCCTACAATGAGCAGTTCTTC. Its protein product is CATIGGSSYNEQFF.

In this sample, this clonotype turned up a few times. The chain carries TRBV19 and TRBJ1-5; possible D gene TRBD1, 6 bases. The CDR3 extends over 16 amino acids. V was trimmed by 2 bases and J by 6 bases, leaving 17 bases between them. The germline V gene has CDR1 LNHDA and CDR2 SQIVND (reference sequence). The CDR3 DNA follows: TGTGCCAGTAGTATACTGGGCAGGGGAAGAGGTCAGCCCCAGCATTTT. Its protein is CASSILGRGRGQPQHF.

The chain has TRBV11-1 and TRBJ1-5; TRBD1 is a possible D gene (5 bases). In germline, CDR1 is SGHAT, CDR2 FQDESV (reference sequence). This CDR3 has 18 amino acids. Trimming shortened V by 5 bases and J by 3 bases, and 23 bases separated the two germline ends. This CDR3 is CASSLWGIIVGSNQPQHF. As DNA, the CDR3 is TGTGCCAGCAGCCTATGGGGGATCATAGTAGGGTCCAATCAGCCCCAGCATTTT.

This clonotype was detected ten times or more. The V and J genes are TRBV2 and TRBJ2-1, with a possible D match to TRBD1 (6 bases). V shed 3 bases and J shed 4 bases, with 13 bases lying between them. Looked up from germline, CDR1 is SNHLY and CDR2 is FYNNEI. The CDR3 length is 15 residues. The CDR3 region is CASSEGASPYNEQFF. In DNA form, the CDR3 reads TGTGCCAGCAGTGAGGGGGCGTCGCCATACAATGAGCAGTTCTTC.

This clonotype was picked up many times. This rearrangement joins TRBV7-9 to TRBJ2-7; TRBD1 might be the D (5 bases). This CDR3 contains 13 residues. Germline V gene sequence: CDR1 SEHNR, CDR2 FQNEAQ (reference sequence). Trimming removed 5 bases at V and 2 bases at J, with 10 bases between. CDR3 in amino acids: CASSPTEAYEQYF. CDR3 bases: TGTGCCAGCAGCCCGACAGAGGCCTACGAGCAGTACTTC. Based on the CDR3 plus reference TRBV7-9 and TRBJ2-7, the full variable domain is DTGVSQNPRHKITKRGQNVTFRCDPISEHNRLYWYRQTLGQGPEFLTYFQNEAQLEKSRLLSDRFSAERPKGSFSTLEIQRTEQGDSAMYLCASSPTEAYEQYFGPGTRLTVT.

This clonotype was found many times. The V call is TRBV14, the J call TRBJ2-1, with TRBD2 matching over 10 bases. V shed 0 bases and J 9 bases; nucleotides not matched to a gene: 2. CDR1 and CDR2 (germline): SGHDN, FVKESK. The CDR3 is 14 amino acids. CDR3 sequence: CASSQDLAGVEQFF. The DNA of the CDR3 is TGTGCCAGCAGCCAAGATCTAGCGGGAGTTGAGCAGTTCTTC.

The chain joins TRBV7-9 to TRBJ2-3; D may match TRBD1 or TRBD2 (5 bases each). Germline V gene sequence: CDR1 SEHNR, CDR2 FQNEAQ (reference sequence). The V gene lost 5 bases and the J gene lost 0 bases, with 12 bases spanning the gap. This CDR3 comprises 15 residues. This chain's CDR3 is CASSHQRGSTDTQYF. Here the CDR3 DNA reads TGTGCCAGCAGCCATCAGAGGGGTAGCACAGATACGCAGTATTTT.

This clonotype occurred many times. The chain joins TRBV2 to TRBJ2-7; D perhaps matches TRBD2 (7 bases). Germline lookup yields CDR1 SNHLY and CDR2 FYNNEI. CDR3 length equals 13 residues. V was shortened by 7 bases and J by 5 bases, with 15 bases between the two germline ends. The CDR3 nucleotides are TGTGCCAGCACTACGAGGGGGACTAACGAGCAGTACTTC. It is translated as CASTTRGTNEQYF.

As to this clonotype: A much larger clone lies one base from this, so it may be a read error. The rearrangement links TRBV11-2 to TRBJ2-5; perhaps TRBD2 as D (6 bases). The germline CDR1 and CDR2 sequences are SGHAT and FQNNGV. CDR3 length: 15 amino acids. Trimming cost V 4 bases and J 2 bases, with 14 bases left between them. The CDR3 nucleotides read TGTGCCAGCAGCTCTCCGGGACGGGGGCAAGAGACCCAGTACTTC. Residues: CASSSPGRGQETQYF.

J is TRBJ2-5 and V is TRBV7-2, with 10 bases that match TRBD2. Trimming took 5 bases from V and 4 from J; bases not matched to a gene: 10. CDR3 length: 16 residues. CDR1 is SGHTA, CDR2 FQGNSA, per germline. CDR3 bases: TGTGCCAGCAGCCATTGGGCTAGCGGGAGTATAGAGACCCAGTACTTC. Amino acid sequence: CASSHWASGSIETQYF.